Below are 5 T cell receptor beta chains sequenced from a single sample in a study of T cell responses to AZD1222 COVID-19 vaccine. The assay was immunoSEQ multiplex PCR, and TCRdb's table has in-frame clones only and misses some. The data hold 85,000 to 95,000 clones, with around 89% observed a single time. Specimen: peripheral blood, collected on day 0 of AZD1222 vaccination. These receptors originate from an adult in good health.

The rearrangement joins TRBV9 to TRBJ2-2; possibly TRBD1 or TRBD2 for D (6 bases each). V lost 5 bases and J lost 4, with 18 bases in between. This CDR3 is built from 16 residues. Germline values: CDR1 SGDLS, CDR2 YYNGEE. CDR3 nucleotide sequence: TGTGCCAGCAGAGAACAAGGGGGGCTGGGCACCGGGGAGCTGTTTTTT. Amino acids: CASREQGGLGTGELFF.

This chain uses TRBV30 with TRBJ1-2; D unclear. V lost 4 bases and J lost 4, with 22 bases in between. This CDR3 is 16 amino acids long. The germline CDR1 and CDR2 sequences are GTSNPN and SVGIG (reference sequence). The CDR3 sequence: CAWTSLGDRDIYGYTF. The CDR3 DNA sequence: TGTGCCTGGACCTCCCTAGGAGACCGAGACATCTATGGCTACACCTTC. The variable domain in full, completed from reference TRBV30 and TRBJ1-2, reads SQTIHQWPATLVQPVGSPLSLECTVEGTSNPNLYWYRQAAGRGLQLLFYSVGIGQISSEVPQNLSASRPQDRQFILSSKKLLLSDSGFYLCAWTSLGDRDIYGYTFGSGTRLTVV.

The chain has TRBV7-9 and TRBJ1-4, with 8 positions matching TRBD1. The trim removed 6 bases at V and 6 bases at J, leaving 9 bases unmatched. Per the germline V gene, CDR1 is SEHNR and CDR2 is FQNEAQ (reference sequence). This CDR3 region has 15 residues. The CDR3 region has the DNA TGTGCCAGCAGAACTAATACAGGGGGAGATGAAAAACTGTTTTTT. Its translation: CASRTNTGGDEKLFF.

The V call is TRBV6-2 or TRBV6-3, the J call TRBJ1-5, with D maybe TRBD1 (5 bases). Germline V CDR1 and CDR2: MNHEY, SVGEGT. Trimming stripped 2 bases from V and 4 bases from J, with 12 bases between. The CDR3 length is 15 residues. Written as DNA, the CDR3 is TGTGCCAGCAGTTACCGATTGGGACGGAATCAGCCCCAGCATTTT. Encoded protein: CASSYRLGRNQPQHF.

This clone occurred once. The chain combines TRBV4-3 with TRBJ1-1, with a possible D match to TRBD1 (6 bases). The germline CDR1 and CDR2 sequences are LGHNA and YSLEER. The CDR3 loop spans 17 amino acids. With 1 base removed from V and 7 bases from J, the gap between germline ends came to 22 bases. The CDR3 sequence: CASSQVRGGGHRLEAFF. The DNA of the CDR3 is TGCGCCAGCAGCCAAGTTCGGGGGGGCGGGCACCGTCTTGAAGCTTTCTTT.